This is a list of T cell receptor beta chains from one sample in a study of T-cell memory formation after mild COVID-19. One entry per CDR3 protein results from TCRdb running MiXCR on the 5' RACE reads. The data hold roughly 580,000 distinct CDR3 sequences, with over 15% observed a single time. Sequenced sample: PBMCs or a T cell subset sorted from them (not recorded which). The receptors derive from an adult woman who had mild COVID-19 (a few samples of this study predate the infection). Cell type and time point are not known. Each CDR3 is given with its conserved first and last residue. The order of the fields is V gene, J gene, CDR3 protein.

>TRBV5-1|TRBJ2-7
CASGDRGQREQYF
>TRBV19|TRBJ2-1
CASSNPRTSTDEQFF
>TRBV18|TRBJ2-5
CASSRDGGPQETQYF
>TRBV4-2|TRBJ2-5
CASSQLLAGTEIQETQYF
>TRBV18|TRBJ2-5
CASSPPGLAGIQETQYF
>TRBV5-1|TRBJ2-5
CASSLRVGTVQETQYF
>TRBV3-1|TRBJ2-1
CASSQEQGARRQYEQFF
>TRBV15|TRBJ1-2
CATSRRTQGYGYTF
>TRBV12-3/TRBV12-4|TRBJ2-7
CASSFVSGSSYEQYF
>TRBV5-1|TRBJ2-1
CASSFSGRDYNEQFF
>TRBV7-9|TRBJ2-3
CASSLALVTTGTEDTQYF
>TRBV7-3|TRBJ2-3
CASSFIPGATDTQYF
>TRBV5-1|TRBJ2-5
CASSSGQGMETQYF
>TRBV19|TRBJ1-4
CASRTTSTTNEKLFF
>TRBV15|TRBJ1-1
CATSREVGLGTEAFF
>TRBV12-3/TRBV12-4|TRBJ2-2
CASSSWVTGELFF
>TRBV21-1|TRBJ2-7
CASSKVATRCALSYEQYF
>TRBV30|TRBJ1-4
CAWSARDSALMEKLFF
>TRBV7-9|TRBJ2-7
CASSPKRDGYEQYF
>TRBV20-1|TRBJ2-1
CSANSGRRNNEQFF
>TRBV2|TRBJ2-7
CASSGLNEQYF
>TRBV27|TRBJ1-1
CASKAGEADTEAFF
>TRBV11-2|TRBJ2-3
CASSLVAAIRVLGTDTQYF
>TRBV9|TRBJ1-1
CASSGLQGSTTEAFF
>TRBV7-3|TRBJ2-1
CASSWDRESEQFF
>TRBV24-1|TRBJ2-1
CATSDLREFRGVGYNEQFF
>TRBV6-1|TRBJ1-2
CASSETMWRRDYGYTF
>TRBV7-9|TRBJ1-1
CASSQPTGGLAF
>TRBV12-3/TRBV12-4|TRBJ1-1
CASSLSPGGTEAFF
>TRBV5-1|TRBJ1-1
CASSFAGLNTEAFF
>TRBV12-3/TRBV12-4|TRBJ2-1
CASSPRPVGQFF
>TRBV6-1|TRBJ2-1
CASRRAGEWEQFF
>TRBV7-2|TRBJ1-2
CASSIGYYGYTF
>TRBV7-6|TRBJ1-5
CASSLADNSNQPQHF
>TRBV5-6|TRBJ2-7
CASSPIQATYEQYF
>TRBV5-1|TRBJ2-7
CASKGGAYEQYF
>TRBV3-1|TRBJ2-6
CASSQDLAGSSGANVLTF
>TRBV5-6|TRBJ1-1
CASSLAFSGTEAFF
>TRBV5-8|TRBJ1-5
CASSWDGNYQPQHF